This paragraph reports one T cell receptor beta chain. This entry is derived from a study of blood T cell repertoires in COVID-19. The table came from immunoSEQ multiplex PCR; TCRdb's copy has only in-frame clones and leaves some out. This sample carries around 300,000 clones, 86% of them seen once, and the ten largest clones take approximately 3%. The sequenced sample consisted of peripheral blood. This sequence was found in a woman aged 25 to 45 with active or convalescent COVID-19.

The CDR3 sequence: CATELVSGELFF. For the CDR3, the DNA is TGTGCCACCGAACTAGTCTCTGGGGAGCTGTTTTTT. The chain is built from TRBV12-3 or TRBV12-4 and TRBJ2-2; D may be TRBD2 (5 bases). V was clipped by 10 bases and J by 8 bases, with 14 bases between them. The CDR3 is made up of 12 amino acids.